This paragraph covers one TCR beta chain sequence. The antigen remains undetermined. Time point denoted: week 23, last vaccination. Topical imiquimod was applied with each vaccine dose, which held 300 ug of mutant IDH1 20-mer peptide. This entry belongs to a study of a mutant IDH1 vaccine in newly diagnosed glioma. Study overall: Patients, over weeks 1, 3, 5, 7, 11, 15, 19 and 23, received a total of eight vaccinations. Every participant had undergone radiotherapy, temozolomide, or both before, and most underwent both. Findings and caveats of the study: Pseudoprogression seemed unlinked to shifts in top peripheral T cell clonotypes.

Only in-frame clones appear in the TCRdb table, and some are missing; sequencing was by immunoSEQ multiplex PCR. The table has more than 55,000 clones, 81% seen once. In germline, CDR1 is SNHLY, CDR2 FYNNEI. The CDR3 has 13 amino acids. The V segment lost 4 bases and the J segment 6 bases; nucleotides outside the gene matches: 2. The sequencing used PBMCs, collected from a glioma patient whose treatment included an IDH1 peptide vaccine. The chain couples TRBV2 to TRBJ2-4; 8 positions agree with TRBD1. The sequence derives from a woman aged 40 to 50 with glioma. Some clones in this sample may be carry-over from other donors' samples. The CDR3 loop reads CASSGTGLNIQYF. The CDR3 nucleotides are TGTGCCAGCAGTGGGACAGGGCTAAACATTCAGTACTTC.